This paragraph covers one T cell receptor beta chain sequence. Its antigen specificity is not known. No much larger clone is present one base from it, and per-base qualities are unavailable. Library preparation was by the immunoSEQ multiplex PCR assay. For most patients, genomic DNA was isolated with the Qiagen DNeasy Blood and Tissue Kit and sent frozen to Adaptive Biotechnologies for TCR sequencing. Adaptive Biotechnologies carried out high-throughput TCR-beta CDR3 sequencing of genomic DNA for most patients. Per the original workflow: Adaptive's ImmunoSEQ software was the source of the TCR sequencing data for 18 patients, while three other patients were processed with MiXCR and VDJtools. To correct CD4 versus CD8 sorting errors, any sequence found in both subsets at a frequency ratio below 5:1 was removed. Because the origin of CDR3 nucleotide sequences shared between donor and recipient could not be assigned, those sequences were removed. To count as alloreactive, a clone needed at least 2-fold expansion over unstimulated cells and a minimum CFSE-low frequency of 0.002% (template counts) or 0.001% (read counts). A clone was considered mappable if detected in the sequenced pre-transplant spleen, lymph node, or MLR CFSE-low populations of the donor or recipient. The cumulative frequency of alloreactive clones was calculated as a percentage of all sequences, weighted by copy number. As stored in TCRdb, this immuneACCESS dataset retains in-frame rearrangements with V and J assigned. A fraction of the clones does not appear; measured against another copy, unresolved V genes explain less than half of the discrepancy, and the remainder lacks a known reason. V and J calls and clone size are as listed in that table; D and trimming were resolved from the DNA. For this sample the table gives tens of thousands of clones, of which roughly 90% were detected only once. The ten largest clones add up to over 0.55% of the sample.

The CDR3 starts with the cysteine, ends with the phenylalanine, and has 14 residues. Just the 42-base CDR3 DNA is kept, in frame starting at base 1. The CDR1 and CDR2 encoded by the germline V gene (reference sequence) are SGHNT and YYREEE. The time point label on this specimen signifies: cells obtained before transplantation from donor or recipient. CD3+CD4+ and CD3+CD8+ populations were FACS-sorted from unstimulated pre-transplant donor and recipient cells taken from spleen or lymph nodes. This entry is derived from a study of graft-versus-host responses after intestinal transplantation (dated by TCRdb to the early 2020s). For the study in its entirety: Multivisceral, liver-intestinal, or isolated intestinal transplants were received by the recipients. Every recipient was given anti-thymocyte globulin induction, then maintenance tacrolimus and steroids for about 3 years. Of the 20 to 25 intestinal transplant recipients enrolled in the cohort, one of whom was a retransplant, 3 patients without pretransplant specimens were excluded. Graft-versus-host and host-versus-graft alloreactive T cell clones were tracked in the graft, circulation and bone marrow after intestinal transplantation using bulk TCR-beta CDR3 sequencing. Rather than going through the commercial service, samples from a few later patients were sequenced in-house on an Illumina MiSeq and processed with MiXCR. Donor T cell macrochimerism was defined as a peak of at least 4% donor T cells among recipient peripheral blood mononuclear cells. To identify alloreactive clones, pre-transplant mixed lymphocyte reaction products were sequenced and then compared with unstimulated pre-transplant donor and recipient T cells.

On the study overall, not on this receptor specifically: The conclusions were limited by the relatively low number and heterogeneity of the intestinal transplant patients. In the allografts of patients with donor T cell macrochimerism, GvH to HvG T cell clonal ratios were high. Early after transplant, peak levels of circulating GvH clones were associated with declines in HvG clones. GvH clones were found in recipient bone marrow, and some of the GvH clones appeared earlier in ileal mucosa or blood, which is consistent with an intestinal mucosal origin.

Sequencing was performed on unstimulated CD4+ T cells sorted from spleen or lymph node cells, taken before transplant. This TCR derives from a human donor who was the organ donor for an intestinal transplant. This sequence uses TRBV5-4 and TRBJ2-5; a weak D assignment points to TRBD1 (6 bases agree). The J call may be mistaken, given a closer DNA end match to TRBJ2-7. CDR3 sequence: CASSAPTGSYEQYF. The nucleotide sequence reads TGTGCCAGCAGCGCCCCGACAGGATCCTACGAGCAGTACTTC.